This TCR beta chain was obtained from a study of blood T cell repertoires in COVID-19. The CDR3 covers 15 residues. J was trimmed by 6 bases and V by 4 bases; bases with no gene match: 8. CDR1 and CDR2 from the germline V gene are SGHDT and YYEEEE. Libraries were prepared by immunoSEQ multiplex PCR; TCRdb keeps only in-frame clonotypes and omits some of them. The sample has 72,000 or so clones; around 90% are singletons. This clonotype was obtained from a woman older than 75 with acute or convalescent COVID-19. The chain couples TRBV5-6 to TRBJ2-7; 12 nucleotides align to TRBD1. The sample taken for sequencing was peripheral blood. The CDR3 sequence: CASSTGWDRGLEQYF. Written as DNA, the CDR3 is TGTGCCAGCAGCACTGGTTGGGACAGGGGGCTCGAGCAGTACTTC.